The next 8 T cell receptor beta chains were all read from a single sample in a study of PD-L1 blockade in urothelial cancer. Measured with immunoSEQ multiplex PCR; TCRdb has only the in-frame clones, and not every one. The sample yields fewer than 40,000 clones, approximately 91% seen once. Indicated time point: pretreatment peripheral blood. The material was PBMCs, obtained around atezolizumab (anti-PD-L1) treatment. These receptor sequences come from an older woman with urothelial cancer.

A single count supports this clone. The chain has TRBV15 and TRBJ2-7, with D perhaps TRBD1 (6 bases). Trimming shortened V by 0 bases and J by 3 bases, and 12 bases separated the two germline ends. Germline assignment: CDR1 LNHNV and CDR2 YYDKDF (reference sequence). This CDR3 region has 15 residues. Written as DNA, the CDR3 is TGTGCCACCAGCAGAGATCTACAGGGACGCTACGAGCAGTACTTC. Residues: CATSRDLQGRYEQYF.

This rearrangement joins TRBV19 to TRBJ1-1, with 10 bases matching TRBD1. V dropped 3 bases and J dropped 4; count of bases not matched to a gene: 14. This CDR3 has 18 residues. Germline CDR1 and CDR2: LNHDA and SQIVND (reference sequence). CDR3 sequence (DNA): TGTGCCAGTAGTATTCGGCTGGCCGGGACAGGGGAGGTCACTGAAGCTTTCTTT. It translates to CASSIRLAGTGEVTEAFF.

The gene calls are TRBV5-8 and TRBJ2-3; TRBD2 matches at 13 bases. Germline-derived CDR1 and CDR2 are SGHTS and YDEGEE. The V segment lost 2 bases and the J segment 1 base; nucleotides outside the gene matches: 4. This CDR3 contains 17 residues. The CDR3 DNA reads TGTGCCAGCAGCTTTCGACTAGCGGGAGGTGGCACAGATACGCAGTATTTT. Translation: CASSFRLAGGGTDTQYF.

The DNA of the CDR3 is TGCGCCAGCAGCCTCATGACTCGGGAAGAGACCCAGTACTTC. It yields the protein CASSLMTREETQYF. The chain is built from TRBV4-1 and TRBJ2-5; D not certain. The CDR3 is 14 residues long. CDR1 and CDR2 (germline): MGHRA, YSYEKL. The germline V and J ends were trimmed by 4 bases and 3 bases, with 12 bases remaining between them.

The chain couples TRBV27 to TRBJ1-1; 10 bases map to TRBD1. Per germline, CDR1 MNHEY and CDR2 SMNVEV (reference sequence). The V segment lost 6 bases and the J segment 11 bases; nucleotides outside the gene matches: 9. The CDR3 covers 13 residues. The CDR3 DNA reads as TGTGCCAGCAGCCCTCGGGACAGGGGCAACGCTTTCTTT. As protein: CASSPRDRGNAFF.

The chain is built from TRBV28 and TRBJ2-7; D unresolved. The V gene lost 5 bases and the J gene lost 2 bases, with 13 bases spanning the gap. This CDR3 contains 14 residues. From germline, CDR1 is MDHEN and CDR2 SYDVKM. CDR3 region: CASSTYGPPYEQYF. Written as DNA, the CDR3 is TGTGCCAGCAGTACCTATGGGCCGCCCTACGAGCAGTACTTC.

The chain joins TRBV7-2 to TRBJ1-2; 7 nucleotides match TRBD1. Germline V gene sequence: CDR1 SGHTA, CDR2 FQGNSA. J was trimmed by 0 bases and V by 5 bases; bases with no gene match: 9. CDR3 size: 16 residues. CDR3 nucleotide sequence: TGTGCCAGCAGCCGAGATCCGACAGGGTCTAACTATGGCTACACCTTC. As protein: CASSRDPTGSNYGYTF.

The rearrangement uses TRBV18 and TRBJ2-5; 7 bases line up with TRBD1. The CDR3 runs 18 residues. After removal of 5 bases from V and 1 base from J, the junction contained 16 bases not matched to a gene. From germline, CDR1 is KGHSH and CDR2 LQKENI. The CDR3 sequence is CASSEDRLRTGIQETQYF. In nucleotides, the CDR3 is TGTGCCAGCTCAGAAGATCGCCTCCGGACAGGCATCCAAGAGACCCAGTACTTC. Full variable domain (outside the CDR3, taken from reference TRBV18 and TRBJ2-5): NAGVMQNPRHLVRRRGQEARLRCSPMKGHSHVYWYRQLPEEGLKFMVYLQKENIIDESGMPKERFSAEFPKEGPSILRIQQVVRGDSAAYFCASSEDRLRTGIQETQYFGPGTRLLVL.